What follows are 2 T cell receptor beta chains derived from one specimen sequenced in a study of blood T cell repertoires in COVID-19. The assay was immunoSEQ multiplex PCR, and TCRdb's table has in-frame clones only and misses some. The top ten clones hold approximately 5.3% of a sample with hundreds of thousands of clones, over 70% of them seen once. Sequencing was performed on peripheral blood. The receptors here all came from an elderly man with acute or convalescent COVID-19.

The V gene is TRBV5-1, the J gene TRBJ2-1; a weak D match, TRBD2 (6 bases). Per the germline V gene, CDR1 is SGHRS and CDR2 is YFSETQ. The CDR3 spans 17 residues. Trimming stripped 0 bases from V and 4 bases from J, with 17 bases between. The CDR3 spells CASSLAFDTGGYNEQFF. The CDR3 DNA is TGCGCCAGCAGCTTGGCCTTCGACACTGGAGGGTACAATGAGCAGTTCTTC.

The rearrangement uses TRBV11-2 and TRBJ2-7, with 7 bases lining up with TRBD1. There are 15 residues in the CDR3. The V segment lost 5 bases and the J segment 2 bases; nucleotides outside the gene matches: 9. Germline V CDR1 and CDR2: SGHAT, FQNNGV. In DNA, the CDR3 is TGTGCCAGCAGCGAATGGACAGGAGCGACCTACGAGCAGTACTTC. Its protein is CASSEWTGATYEQYF.